These 10 T cell receptor beta chains originate from one sample sequenced in a study of cytomegalovirus exposure and HLA in healthy donors. Sequencing was performed with immunoSEQ multiplex PCR; in TCRdb, only in-frame clones are kept and a portion is missing. The table shows 100,000 to 120,000 clones, with about 86% occurring only once. The sequencing sample was made of PBMCs. The source of these receptors is a young woman in good health and CMV-seropositive.

V and J are TRBV18 and TRBJ1-2; 7 positions match TRBD1. J lost 0 bases, V lost 3 bases, and 7 bases had no gene match. Germline assignment: CDR1 KGHSH and CDR2 LQKENI. CDR3 length equals 16 residues. CDR3 protein: CASSPTGDSANYGYTF. The CDR3 DNA reads TGTGCCAGCTCACCCACTGGGGACAGCGCTAACTATGGCTACACCTTC.

CDR3 nucleotide sequence: TGTGCCTGGAGTGTCTGGGGCCCCAGGCGGACTGAAGCTTTCTTT. It codes for CAWSVWGPRRTEAFF. The chain employs TRBV30 and TRBJ1-1, with a tentative D call TRBD1 (5 bases). The germline V and J ends were trimmed by 0 bases and 5 bases, with 16 bases remaining between them. Germline V lookup: CDR1 GTSNPN, CDR2 SVGIG (reference sequence). The CDR3 has 15 residues.

The chain uses TRBV6-1 and TRBJ1-4; a weak D match, TRBD1 (6 bases). The CDR3 loop spans 15 amino acids. Trimming cost V 7 bases and J 5 bases, with 17 bases left between them. The germline CDR1 and CDR2 sequences are MNHNS and SASEGT. CDR3 sequence reads: CASTPRGQGNEKLFF. DNA of the CDR3: TGTGCCAGCACCCCGCGGGGGCAGGGGAATGAAAAACTGTTTTTT.

The rearrangement joins TRBV7-3 to TRBJ2-3; D might be TRBD1 (5 bases). The V end was cut by 1 base, the J end by 6 bases, with 8 bases between. This CDR3 is 13 amino acids long. From germline, CDR1 is SGHTA and CDR2 FQGTGA. In DNA, the CDR3 is TGTGCCAGCAGCTTAATTAAGGGGGATACGCAGTATTTT. Encoded protein: CASSLIKGDTQYF.

V usage is TRBV7-2 and J usage is TRBJ2-7, with 10 bases fitting TRBD1. The CDR3 is 15 residues long. The germline V gene has CDR1 SGHTA and CDR2 FQGNSA. V lost 0 bases and J lost 2; bases outside the gene matches: 1. The CDR3 protein is CASSLAGQGTYEQYF. The CDR3 DNA is TGTGCCAGCAGCTTAGCGGGACAGGGGACCTACGAGCAGTACTTC.

This chain joins TRBV29-1 and TRBJ2-1; 10 bases are shared with TRBD2. The germline gives CDR1 SQVTM, CDR2 ANQGSEA. This CDR3 is built from 14 residues. V was pared by 5 bases and J by 10 bases, with 11 bases of the junction left unmatched. This CDR3 is CSVSPAGGPGEQFF. CDR3 nucleotide sequence: TGCAGCGTTTCCCCAGCGGGAGGGCCAGGGGAGCAGTTCTTC.

The chain recombines TRBV6-1 with TRBJ2-3, with TRBD1 identical over 10 bases. CDR1 and CDR2 (germline): MNHNS, SASEGT. This CDR3 region has 13 residues. J gave up 14 bases and V 0 bases, and 5 bases lay outside the gene matches. CDR3 sequence (DNA): TGTGCCAGCAGTGAAGCAATGGGACAGGGGCTGTATTTT. Amino acids: CASSEAMGQGLYF.

The V call is TRBV15, the J call TRBJ2-5; maybe TRBD2 (5 bases). CDR1 is LNHNV, CDR2 YYDKDF, per germline (reference sequence). The CDR3 totals 14 residues. Trimming left V 2 bases short and J 0 bases short, with 7 bases between. This CDR3 is CATSRKADQETQYF. CDR3 nucleotide sequence: TGTGCCACCAGCAGAAAAGCGGACCAAGAGACCCAGTACTTC.

The V and J genes are TRBV28 and TRBJ2-1, with D unclear. The CDR3 extends over 12 amino acids. V lost 5 bases and J 10 bases, leaving 12 bases between the germline ends. Germline loops: CDR1 MDHEN, CDR2 SYDVKM. The CDR3 nucleotides are TGTGCCAGCAGTACGCTCCCCAGGGAGCAGTTCTTC. It codes for CASSTLPREQFF.

V is TRBV5-1 and J is TRBJ2-7; 8 nucleotides line up with TRBD2. CDR3 length: 17 amino acids. Germline values: CDR1 SGHRS, CDR2 YFSETQ. V shed 0 bases, J shed 2 bases, and the junction held 10 bases outside the gene matches. The CDR3 protein is CASSLAHLAGKAYEQYF. DNA of the CDR3: TGCGCCAGCAGCTTGGCGCATCTAGCGGGCAAGGCCTACGAGCAGTACTTC.